The table lists the clone carrying this T cell receptor (beta chain) with a few counts. The record originates from a study of T-cell reconstitution after alpha-beta-depleted transplantation in children. Unique molecular identifiers featured in how the TCRbeta library was prepared. MiXCR was run by TCRdb on the PCR reads, yielding one entry per CDR3 protein. The sample includes 400,000 to 450,000 distinct CDR3 sequences, over 40% of them seen just once. Deletions cut 7 bases from V and 3 bases from J, with 10 bases between. The CDR3 length is 13 residues. Germline assignment: CDR1 SGHTA and CDR2 FQGNSA.

The source of this sequence is a girl aged 2 to 10 with aplastic anemia, due to receive a stem cell transplant. Material: PBMCs, obtained before TCRalphabeta/CD19-depleted stem cell transplant. The gene calls are TRBV7-2 and TRBJ2-1; D remains unclear. The DNA for the CDR3 is TGTGCCAGCACCACCTATCTCTACAATGAGCAGTTCTTC. Translating it yields CASTTYLYNEQFF.